A single sample is the source of the 32 T cell receptor beta chains below, sequenced in a study of neurological immune-mediated disorders. TCRdb passed the 5' RACE reads through MiXCR, listing each CDR3 protein once. The table includes some 26,000 distinct CDR3 sequences, around 3.4% detected once. Sequenced sample: PBMCs. The source of these receptors is a woman aged 30 to 39 with multiple sclerosis.

This clonotype came up many times. This chain joins TRBV4-1 and TRBJ2-5, with TRBD2 as a possible D gene (5 bases). V gave up 0 bases and J gave up 0 bases, with 11 bases separating them. The CDR3 spans 16 residues. Germline CDR1 is MGHRA and CDR2 is YSYEKL. The CDR3 loop reads CASSQDWAEDQETQYF. Written as DNA, the CDR3 is TGCGCCAGCAGCCAAGATTGGGCGGAGGACCAAGAGACCCAGTACTTC.

This clonotype has ten or more counts. This chain links TRBV12-3 or TRBV12-4 with TRBJ2-7; tentative D call: TRBD1 (6 bases). V gave up 6 bases and J gave up 2 bases, with 17 bases separating them. This CDR3 has 15 residues. The CDR3 DNA reads TGTGCCAGCAGCCTCGGACAGCAACCGACCTACGAGCAGTACTTC. This codes for CASSLGQQPTYEQYF.

This clonotype was counted ten times or more. DNA of the CDR3: TGTGCCAGCACCCTGGGGGGGGCCAGCTACAATGAGCAGTTCTTC. It encodes CASTLGGASYNEQFF. V gene TRBV12-3 or TRBV12-4 combines with J gene TRBJ2-1; possible D gene TRBD2, 7 bases. Trimming removed 7 bases from V and 3 bases from J, with 16 bases in between. CDR3 size: 15 residues.

This clonotype was observed a handful of times. A read error may be the cause here, since a much bigger clone is one base away. V gene TRBV6-5 combines with J gene TRBJ2-7; possibly TRBD2 for D (6 bases). CDR1 is MNHEY and CDR2 is SVGAGI in the germline V gene. The germline V and J ends were trimmed by 8 bases and 6 bases, with 17 bases remaining between them. CDR3 length equals 13 residues. The CDR3 DNA reads TGTGCCAGCGGACGGGAAAGGGACTCCGAGCAGTACTTC. It encodes CASGRERDSEQYF.

This clonotype was seen repeatedly, ten times or more. V and J are TRBV28 and TRBJ2-7, with 12 bases matching TRBD1. This CDR3 has 15 residues. CDR1 is MDHEN, CDR2 SYDVKM, per germline. V gave up 5 bases and J gave up 7 bases; unmatched junction bases: 9. CDR3 in amino acids: CASSEPGQGAEEQYF. CDR3 nucleotides: TGTGCCAGCAGTGAGCCGGGACAGGGGGCAGAAGAGCAGTACTTC.

This clonotype showed up many times. The V and J genes are TRBV7-2 and TRBJ2-3; 10 positions match TRBD1. The CDR3 has 15 residues. The junction had 5 bases not matched to a gene; V was cut back by 3 bases and J by 5 bases. Germline V gives CDR1 SGHTA, CDR2 FQGNSA. The CDR3 DNA reads TGTGCCAGCAGCTTGGGACAGGGGCGAGGAGATACGCAGTATTTT. This gives the protein CASSLGQGRGDTQYF.

With respect to this clonotype: With a much larger clone just one base away, this may be a read error. The chain employs TRBV20-1 and TRBJ2-1, with 9 positions matching TRBD2. With V trimmed by 3 bases and J by 8 bases, 14 bases remained unmatched. This CDR3 region has 16 residues. Looked up from germline, CDR1 is DFQATT and CDR2 is SNEGSKA (reference sequence). The CDR3 DNA sequence: TGCAGTGCTAGTTTGGCTAGCGGGACCGGTGGAGATGAGCAGTTCTTC. It codes for CSASLASGTGGDEQFF.

This clonotype came up many times. This chain joins TRBV5-1 and TRBJ1-4; D is ambiguous. V lost 4 bases and J lost 6, with 10 bases in between. CDR1 SGHRS and CDR2 YFSETQ come from the germline V gene. This CDR3 contains 13 residues. The CDR3 loop reads CASSANWDEKLFF. The CDR3 DNA reads TGCGCCAGCAGCGCCAATTGGGATGAAAAACTGTTTTTT.

This clonotype showed up many times. The chain has TRBV14 and TRBJ2-1, with TRBD2 matching 9 bases. The CDR3 extends over 15 amino acids. Germline CDR1 reads SGHDN; CDR2 reads FVKESK. V lost 6 bases and J lost 0; bases outside the gene matches: 3. The CDR3 bases are TGTGCCAGCAGTCTACTAGCGGGCTCCTACAATGAGCAGTTCTTC. Translating it yields CASSLLAGSYNEQFF.

This clonotype was picked up many times. The rearrangement joins TRBV5-1 to TRBJ2-6; D may be TRBD1 (5 bases). Germline CDR1 SGHRS, CDR2 YFSETQ. The germline V and J ends were trimmed by 1 base and 4 bases, with 9 bases remaining between them. CDR3 size: 15 residues. The CDR3 here is CASSLTGSGANVLTF. The CDR3 DNA reads as TGCGCCAGCAGCTTGACAGGTTCAGGGGCCAACGTCCTGACTTTC. Using reference TRBV5-1 and TRBJ2-6 for the parts outside the CDR3, the full variable domain is KAGVTQTPRYLIKTRGQQVTLSCSPISGHRSVSWYQQTPGQGLQFLFEYFSETQRNKGNFPGRFSGRQFSNSRSEMNVSTLELGDSALYLCASSLTGSGANVLTFGAGSRLTVL.

This clonotype showed up many times. V is TRBV9 and J is TRBJ1-6, with D possibly being TRBD1 (6 bases). V was clipped by 0 bases and J by 5 bases, with 9 bases between them. The CDR3 has 15 residues. CDR1 and CDR2 (germline): SGDLS, YYNGEE. CDR3 in amino acids: CASSVGDTHNSPLHF. Written as DNA, the CDR3 is TGTGCCAGCAGCGTAGGGGACACCCATAATTCACCCCTCCACTTT.

This clonotype was seen at least ten times. A junction boundary mismatches the germline segment, possibly from a read error. V usage is TRBV5-1 and J usage is TRBJ1-6; unclear D gene. The CDR3 loop spans 14 amino acids. Per the germline V gene, CDR1 is SGHRS and CDR2 is YFSETQ. This CDR3 is CASSLSRINSPLNF. CDR3 bases: TGCGCCAGCAGCTTGTCCAGGATTAATTCACCCCTCAACTTT. Supplemented by reference TRBV5-1 and TRBJ1-6, the full variable domain reads KAGVTQTPRYLIKTRGQQVTLSCSPISGHRSVSWYQQTPGQGLQFLFEYFSETQRNKGNFPGRFSGRQFSNSRSEMNVSTLELGDSALYLCASSLSRINSPLNFGNGTRLTVT.

This clonotype was picked up many times. V is TRBV7-9 and J is TRBJ2-1; TRBD2 matches 8 bases. The CDR3 sequence is 13 residues long. Germline V CDR1 and CDR2: SEHNR, FQNEAQ (reference sequence). V lost 6 bases and J lost 9; bases outside the gene matches: 7. CDR3 protein: CASSQTSVGEQFF. The CDR3 bases are TGTGCCAGCAGTCAGACTAGCGTGGGTGAGCAGTTCTTC.

At least ten counts were recorded for this clonotype. The chain joins TRBV11-2 to TRBJ2-2, with TRBD2 identical over 13 bases. The CDR3 spans 16 residues. The junction had 5 bases not matched to a gene; V was cut back by 3 bases and J by 7 bases. The germline V gene has CDR1 SGHAT and CDR2 FQNNGV. The CDR3 loop reads CASSLRGLAGYGELFF. In DNA form, the CDR3 reads TGTGCCAGCAGCTTGCGGGGACTAGCGGGATACGGGGAGCTGTTTTTT.

The chain recombines TRBV7-9 with TRBJ2-1, with a weak D call TRBD1 (5 bases). Trimming shortened V by 5 bases and J by 7 bases, and 15 bases separated the two germline ends. CDR1 is SEHNR and CDR2 is FQNEAQ in the germline V gene (reference sequence). The CDR3 length is 14 residues. The DNA for the CDR3 is TGTGCCAGCAGCCCCGGCCAGGGCGTGAATGAGCAGTTCTTC. Protein product: CASSPGQGVNEQFF.

This clonotype was counted ten times or more. The V and J genes are TRBV20-1 and TRBJ2-3; D remains unclear. The V gene lost 4 bases and the J gene lost 7 bases, with 18 bases spanning the gap. The CDR3 is made up of 14 amino acids. The V gene's germline CDR1 is DFQATT and CDR2 SNEGSKA (reference sequence). Written as DNA, the CDR3 is TGCAGTGCTATTTGGGCCAGGAGTAGAAATACGCAGTATTTT. Translated: CSAIWARSRNTQYF.

This clonotype was found a few times. This chain uses TRBV20-1 with TRBJ1-5; D gene unclear. The V gene lost 2 bases and the J gene lost 6 bases, with 14 bases spanning the gap. Germline V gives CDR1 DFQATT, CDR2 SNEGSKA (reference sequence). This CDR3 is 14 amino acids long. The CDR3 DNA is TGCAGTGCTAGAAGTGGTCCTGGCGGTCAGCCCCAGCATTTT. This sequence encodes CSARSGPGGQPQHF.

The J gene is TRBJ2-1, the V gene TRBV4-1; the match to TRBD2 covers 14 bases. J was trimmed by 6 bases and V by 1 base; bases with no gene match: 5. Germline-derived CDR1 and CDR2 are MGHRA and YSYEKL. CDR3 size: 17 residues. Written as DNA, the CDR3 is TGCGCCAGCAGCCAAGGTCCGACTAGCGGGAGGGTCAATGAGCAGTTCTTC. Its protein product is CASSQGPTSGRVNEQFF.

At least ten counts were recorded for this clonotype. The chain carries TRBV7-9 and TRBJ2-3; the D call may be TRBD1 or TRBD2 (5 bases each). This CDR3 has 14 amino acids. Germline assignment: CDR1 SEHNR and CDR2 FQNEAQ (reference sequence). Trimming cost V 7 bases and J 1 base, with 12 bases left between them. The CDR3, as DNA: TGTGCCAGCACCGACCGAGGGGGCACAGATACGCAGTATTTT. It encodes CASTDRGGTDTQYF.

The table lists this clonotype with many counts. The rearrangement joins TRBV20-1 to TRBJ2-3; 8 bases align to TRBD2. Per germline, CDR1 DFQATT and CDR2 SNEGSKA (reference sequence). There are 16 residues in the CDR3. The V gene end was trimmed by 1 base and the J gene end by 0 bases; junction bases not matched to a gene: 6. The CDR3: CSARGVSGDSTDTQYF. The DNA for the CDR3 is TGCAGTGCTAGAGGGGTTAGCGGGGATAGCACAGATACGCAGTATTTT.

This clonotype was detected ten times or more. The chain employs TRBV20-1 and TRBJ2-5; tentative D call: TRBD2 (6 bases). There are 12 residues in the CDR3. Germline CDR1 DFQATT, CDR2 SNEGSKA (reference sequence). V was pared by 8 bases and J by 5 bases, with 15 bases between. The chain's CDR3 is CSSSGVGETQYF. DNA of the CDR3: TGCAGTTCCTCGGGAGTTGGGGAGACCCAGTACTTC.

At least ten counts were recorded for this clonotype. V usage is TRBV2 and J usage is TRBJ2-6, with unresolved D. The CDR3 has 15 residues. The V gene lost 7 bases and the J gene lost 0 bases, with 10 bases spanning the gap. Germline loops: CDR1 SNHLY, CDR2 FYNNEI. CDR3 amino acids: CASILDSSGANVLTF. DNA of the CDR3: TGTGCCAGCATTCTCGATAGCTCTGGGGCCAACGTCCTGACTTTC.

In this sample, this clonotype turned up many times. The chain employs TRBV12-3 or TRBV12-4 and TRBJ1-1, with 7 bases identical to TRBD1. The CDR3 sequence is 15 residues long. Trimming at V came to 5 bases and at J to 1 base, leaving 7 bases not matched to a gene. The DNA of the CDR3 is TGTGCCAGCAGTCCGATCGGGACAGCGAACACTGAAGCTTTCTTT. Its protein product is CASSPIGTANTEAFF.

This clonotype appeared many times. V gene TRBV5-1 combines with J gene TRBJ2-5; D is perhaps TRBD1 or TRBD2 (7 bases each). V was pared by 7 bases and J by 1 base, with 17 bases between. The CDR3 loop spans 15 amino acids. From germline, CDR1 is SGHRS and CDR2 YFSETQ. The CDR3 DNA reads TGCGCCAGCTCTCTTGCAGGGGGGGGCCAAGAGACCCAGTACTTC. Translation gives CASSLAGGGQETQYF.

At least ten counts were recorded for this clonotype. With a much larger clone just one base away, this may be a read error. The genes are TRBV5-1 and TRBJ2-1; TRBD2 aligns across 7 bases. The CDR3 length is 18 residues. CDR1 and CDR2 from the germline V gene are SGHRS and YFSETQ. The V gene end was trimmed by 3 bases and the J gene end by 1 base; junction bases not matched to a gene: 13. DNA of the CDR3: TGCGCCAGCAGCTCCCCGGGGGGAGGCGTGAGATCCTACAATGAGCAGTTCTTC. Protein: CASSSPGGGVRSYNEQFF.

The sample holds many counts of this clonotype. J is TRBJ2-3 and V is TRBV7-6, with 11 bases fitting TRBD2. V lost 5 bases, J lost 0 bases, and 1 base stayed unmatched. The CDR3 runs to 15 residues. Per the germline V gene, CDR1 is SGHVS and CDR2 is FNYEAQ. CDR3 protein: CASSRLAGSTDTQYF. CDR3 nucleotides: TGTGCCAGCAGCCGACTAGCGGGGAGCACAGATACGCAGTATTTT. The variable domain in full, completed from reference TRBV7-6 and TRBJ2-3, reads GAGVSQSPRYKVTKRGQDVALRCDPISGHVSLYWYRQALGQGPEFLTYFNYEAQQDKSGLPNDRFSAERPEGSISTLTIQRTEQRDSAMYRCASSRLAGSTDTQYFGPGTRLTVL.

This clonotype was detected ten times or more. The V gene is TRBV12-3 or TRBV12-4, the J gene TRBJ2-7, with 10 bases matching TRBD2. The CDR3 runs 15 residues. V shed 8 bases, J shed 3 bases, and the junction held 10 bases outside the gene matches. Here the CDR3 DNA reads TGTGCCAGCGGCTCTATAGCGGGAGGCAACTACGAGCAGTACTTC. It yields the protein CASGSIAGGNYEQYF.

This clonotype was recorded many times. The rearrangement uses TRBV10-3 and TRBJ2-5, with 7 bases fitting TRBD2. In germline, CDR1 is ENHRY, CDR2 SYGVKD. This CDR3 is 14 amino acids long. V was clipped by 8 bases and J by 4 bases; unmatched bases: 10. The CDR3 reads CAIGAGVPTETQYF. CDR3 sequence (DNA): TGTGCCATCGGGGCGGGAGTACCAACAGAGACCCAGTACTTC.

This clonotype ranks as medium-sized. The rearrangement links TRBV5-1 to TRBJ2-7, with TRBD1 matching 7 bases. With 0 bases clipped from V and 2 bases from J, the junction kept 5 bases outside the gene matches. Germline CDR1 is SGHRS and CDR2 is YFSETQ. There are 15 residues in the CDR3. Here the CDR3 reads CASSLGSGGTYEQYF. DNA for the CDR3: TGCGCCAGCAGCTTGGGGTCAGGGGGTACCTACGAGCAGTACTTC.

This clonotype occurred many times. The gene calls are TRBV7-2 and TRBJ2-5; 7 bases are a match to TRBD1. V dropped 4 bases and J dropped 5; count of bases not matched to a gene: 7. The CDR3 consists of 14 residues. Looked up from germline, CDR1 is SGHTA and CDR2 is FQGNSA. CDR3: CASSSLQGRETQYF. The CDR3 DNA sequence: TGTGCCAGCAGCTCCTTACAGGGGCGTGAGACCCAGTACTTC.

The sample holds many counts of this clonotype. V and J are TRBV11-3 and TRBJ1-1; tentative D call: TRBD1 (5 bases). Germline V CDR1 and CDR2: SGHNT, YENEEA. The CDR3 has 15 amino acids. V lost 7 bases and J lost 5, with 20 bases in between. DNA for the CDR3: TGTGCCAGCAAAAAAGTCGGGGGGTCGAGAACTGAAGCTTTCTTT. Its protein is CASKKVGGSRTEAFF.

This clonotype rates as medium-sized. The rearrangement uses TRBV7-8 and TRBJ2-7, with 14 bases fitting TRBD2. V lost 4 bases, J lost 3 bases, and 8 bases stayed unmatched. Germline CDR1 is SGHVS and CDR2 is FQNEAQ. The CDR3 is 17 residues long. In DNA form, the CDR3 reads TGTGCCAGCAGCTCCCGGGGACTAGCGGGAGTTCGCTACGAGCAGTACTTC. It encodes CASSSRGLAGVRYEQYF. Variable domain in full (rest from reference TRBV7-8 and TRBJ2-7): GAGVSQSPRYKVAKRGQDVALRCDPISGHVSLFWYQQALGQGPEFLTYFQNEAQLDKSGLPSDRFFAERPEGSVSTLKIQRTQQEDSAVYLCASSSRGLAGVRYEQYFGPGTRLTVT.